This T cell receptor beta chain is drawn from a study of chemoradiotherapy in HPV16-positive cancers. As for the study in general: Functional T-cell assays on two HPV16-positive patients' cells defined candidate HPV-specific clones and common TCR motifs.

A note on this clone: Its antigen is not known.

This CDR3 contains 16 residues. The ends lost 0 bases at V and 4 bases at J; junction bases unmatched: 7. The germline V gene encodes CDR1 SGHRS and CDR2 YFSETQ. The data were produced by immunoSEQ multiplex PCR, yet TCRdb's version contains in-frame clones alone and is incomplete. The sample has about 5,000 clones; 85% to 95% are singletons. Overall study findings and caveats: In HPV16-positive patients, HPV-responsive T-cell expansion tracked better recurrence-free survival. HPV-specific T cells were functionally defined from only a couple of HPV16-positive patients.

The genes are TRBV5-1 and TRBJ2-3; 8 bases are shared with TRBD1. The specimen was taken from a patient who underwent chemoradiotherapy. This sequence was found in a human donor with HPV-associated anogenital cancer. This CDR3 is CASSLGRTGLPDTQYF. The CDR3 bases are TGCGCCAGCAGCTTGGGGCGGACAGGGCTCCCAGATACGCAGTATTTT. The entire variable domain, with the rest obtained from reference TRBV5-1 and TRBJ2-3, is as follows: KAGVTQTPRYLIKTRGQQVTLSCSPISGHRSVSWYQQTPGQGLQFLFEYFSETQRNKGNFPGRFSGRQFSNSRSEMNVSTLELGDSALYLCASSLGRTGLPDTQYFGPGTRLTVL.